A single sample is the source of the 9 T cell receptor beta chains below, sequenced in a study of CD8+ T cells in alopecia areata. The treatment denotes: oral pan-JAK inhibitor, 5-10 mg twice daily. Following extraction, RNA underwent reverse transcription to cDNA, which served as the sequencing template. Measured with immunoSEQ multiplex PCR; TCRdb has only the in-frame clones, and not every one. The sample shows approximately 200,000 clones, less than 45% of them seen only once. The specimen comprised CD4+ T cells sorted from blood, sampled at approximately week 36, from a patient treated with tofacitinib. The receptor source for this set is a human donor with alopecia areata.

The rearrangement links TRBV28 to TRBJ2-1, with 8 bases that match TRBD2. Germline V gene lookup returns CDR1 MDHEN and CDR2 SYDVKM. The junction had 5 bases not matched to a gene; V was cut back by 1 base and J by 3 bases. The CDR3 has 16 residues. The CDR3 loop reads CASSLLPGGYYNEQFF. DNA for the CDR3: TGTGCCAGCAGTTTATTACCGGGAGGGTACTACAATGAGCAGTTCTTC. The full variable domain, rest sourced from reference TRBV28 and TRBJ2-1, is DVKVTQSSRYLVKRTGEKVFLECVQDMDHENMFWYRQDPGLGLRLIYFSYDVKMKEKGDIPEGYSVSREKKERFSLILESASTNQTSMYLCASSLLPGGYYNEQFFGPGTRLTVL.

This clone was seen more than once but under ten times. V usage is TRBV5-1 and J usage is TRBJ2-7; 9 bases are a match to TRBD2. The CDR3 totals 13 residues. J lost 7 bases, V lost 1 base, and 3 bases had no gene match. Germline V lookup: CDR1 SGHRS, CDR2 YFSETQ. The CDR3 spells CASSLPGLAEQYF. The CDR3, as DNA: TGCGCCAGCAGCTTGCCGGGACTAGCTGAGCAGTACTTC.

The rearrangement joins TRBV7-9 to TRBJ2-3, with D uncertain. This CDR3 has 13 amino acids. V was cut by 3 bases and J by 4 bases, with 8 bases left in between. Germline loops: CDR1 SEHNR, CDR2 FQNEAQ (reference sequence). CDR3: CASSFGDPDTQYF. CDR3 nucleotide sequence: TGTGCCAGCAGCTTTGGTGACCCAGATACGCAGTATTTT.

This clone was picked up a small number of times. The rearrangement links TRBV13 to TRBJ1-2, with 7 bases identical to TRBD1. The V gene's germline CDR1 is PRHDT and CDR2 FYEKMQ (reference sequence). The CDR3 runs 14 residues. V trimming: 3 bases; J trimming: 4 bases; junction bases outside the gene matches: 5. The CDR3 bases are TGTGCCAGCAGCTTGGGGACAGCTACCTATGGCTACACCTTC. Protein: CASSLGTATYGYTF.

Only a few counts were recorded for this clone. The rearrangement uses TRBV2 and TRBJ1-2; D is ambiguous. There are 12 residues in the CDR3. Trimming took off 8 bases at V and 0 bases at J, with 7 bases between the two ends. CDR1 is SNHLY and CDR2 is FYNNEI in the germline V gene. The CDR3 is CASGSTNYGYTF. The CDR3 nucleotides read TGTGCCAGCGGGTCAACTAACTATGGCTACACCTTC.

This clone was counted a few times. The V gene is TRBV29-1, the J gene TRBJ2-3, with a possible D match to TRBD2 (6 bases). The V end was cut by 5 bases, the J end by 0 bases, with 18 bases between. Germline V lookup: CDR1 SQVTM, CDR2 ANQGSEA. The CDR3 covers 16 residues. This CDR3 reads CSVRSGRGGSTDTQYF. The CDR3 DNA reads TGCAGCGTTCGGTCAGGGCGCGGAGGGAGCACAGATACGCAGTATTTT.

In its sample, this clone was seen once. The CDR3 DNA sequence: TGCGCCAGCAGCCAAGACGCGCTCGTCTCGAGCTCCTACAATGAGCAGTTCTTC. Its translation is CASSQDALVSSSYNEQFF. The genes are TRBV4-3 and TRBJ2-1; no firm D call. The CDR3 extends over 18 amino acids. Germline V gives CDR1 LGHNA, CDR2 YSLEER. Trimming took off 0 bases at V and 0 bases at J, with 15 bases between the two ends.

There are a few counts of this clone. The chain combines TRBV5-6 with TRBJ2-5; 12 bases are shared with TRBD2. The ends lost 0 bases at V and 4 bases at J; junction bases unmatched: 1. The CDR3 is 15 residues long. Germline V gene data show CDR1 as SGHDT and CDR2 as YYEEEE. The CDR3 here is CASSLAGLAGETQYF. The CDR3 coding sequence is TGTGCCAGCAGCTTGGCGGGACTAGCGGGAGAGACCCAGTACTTC.

V gene TRBV4-3 combines with J gene TRBJ2-7, with TRBD2 identical over 8 bases. Germline V lookup: CDR1 LGHNA, CDR2 YSLEER. The CDR3 is made up of 17 amino acids. Unmatched junction bases numbered 7, after V lost 0 bases and J lost 0 bases. The CDR3 protein is CASSQDLPSGYSYEQYF. CDR3 coding DNA: TGCGCCAGCAGCCAAGATCTTCCTAGCGGGTACTCCTACGAGCAGTACTTC.